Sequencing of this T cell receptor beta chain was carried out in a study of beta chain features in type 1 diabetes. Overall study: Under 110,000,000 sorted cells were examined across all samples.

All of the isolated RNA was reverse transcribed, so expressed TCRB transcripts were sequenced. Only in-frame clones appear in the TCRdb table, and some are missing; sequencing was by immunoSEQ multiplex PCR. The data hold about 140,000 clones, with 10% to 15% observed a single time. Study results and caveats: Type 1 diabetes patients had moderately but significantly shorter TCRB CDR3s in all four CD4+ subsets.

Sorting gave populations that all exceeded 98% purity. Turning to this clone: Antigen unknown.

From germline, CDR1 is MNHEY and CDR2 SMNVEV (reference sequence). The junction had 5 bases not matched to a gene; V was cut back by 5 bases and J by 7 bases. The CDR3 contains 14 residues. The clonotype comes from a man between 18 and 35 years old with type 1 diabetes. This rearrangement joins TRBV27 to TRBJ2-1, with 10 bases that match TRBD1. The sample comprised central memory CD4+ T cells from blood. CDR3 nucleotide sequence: TGTGCCAGCAGTCCCTGGACAGGGGGAAATGAGCAGTTCTTC. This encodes CASSPWTGGNEQFF.